Listed below are T cell receptor beta chains from one sample, sequenced in a study of shared clonotypes between healthy human individuals. The repertoire was sequenced with immunoSEQ multiplex PCR; TCRdb's copy has only in-frame clones and lacks some. The sample shows hundreds of thousands of clones, approximately 97% of them seen only once. The sequencing input was memory CD8+ T cells sorted from blood. Receptors originate from a man aged 25 to 40 in good health. Each CDR3 is given with its conserved first and last residue. A D gene is named only where the DNA matches it firmly. Part of the rows lack a size; the others show once, few, many or a class for expanded clones.

>TRBV5-1|.|.|TRBJ2-5
CASSSPRGTQYF
TGCGCCAGCAGCTCCCCGCGGGGGACCCAGTACTTC
>TRBV15|few|.|TRBJ1-2
CATSIPGVNYGYTF
TGTGCCACCAGCATTCCAGGGGTAAACTATGGCTACACCTTC
>TRBV23-1|.|.|TRBJ1-5
CASSQRGDWGDNQPQHF
TGCGCCAGCAGTCAACGAGGGGATTGGGGAGACAATCAGCCCCAGCATTTT
>TRBV5-1|.|TRBD2|TRBJ2-7
CASSLYRTTTSGRAYEQYF
TGCGCCAGCAGCTTGTACCGAACTACGACTAGCGGGAGGGCCTACGAGCAGTACTTC
>TRBV4-2|.|TRBD1|TRBJ2-7
CASSQVGIGDSYEQYF
TGTGCCAGCAGCCAAGTGGGGATAGGGGACAGTTACGAGCAGTACTTC
>TRBV18|.|TRBD1|TRBJ2-5
CASSLNRGRMQETQYF
TGTGCCAGCTCCCTCAACAGGGGCCGCATGCAAGAGACCCAGTACTTC
>TRBV5-1|.|TRBD1|TRBJ2-1
CASSGTGGPYNEQFF
TGCGCCAGCAGCGGGACAGGGGGCCCATACAATGAGCAGTTCTTC
>TRBV7-2|.|.|TRBJ1-3
CASSLVGGVVAGNTIYF
TGTGCCAGCAGCTTAGTCGGGGGTGTCGTTGCTGGAAACACCATATATTTT
>TRBV6-1|once|.|TRBJ1-2
CASRVGKGLYGYTF
TGTGCCAGCAGAGTGGGGAAGGGTCTCTATGGCTACACCTTC
>TRBV19|.|.|TRBJ2-7
CASSIVPGARYEQYF
TGTGCCAGTAGTATAGTTCCGGGAGCTAGATACGAGCAGTACTTC
>TRBV28|.|.|TRBJ1-2
CASSLAGRHGYTF
TGTGCCAGCAGTTTGGCAGGGCGGCATGGCTACACCTTC
>TRBV28|.|.|TRBJ1-1
CASSLSSGTEAFF
TGTGCCAGCAGTTTATCCTCGGGCACTGAAGCTTTCTTT
>TRBV28|.|.|TRBJ1-2
CASGPGHRNYGYTF
TGTGCCAGCGGACCGGGACATCGAAACTATGGCTACACCTTC
>TRBV19|.|TRBD2|TRBJ2-1
CASSIDLGLAGQSSYNEQFF
TGTGCCAGTAGTATAGATCTAGGACTAGCGGGACAGAGCTCCTACAATGAGCAGTTCTTC
>TRBV11-2|.|.|TRBJ2-2
CASSPPPIDLELFF
TGTGCCAGCAGCCCACCCCCGATAGATTTGGAGCTGTTTTTT
>TRBV19|.|.|TRBJ2-7
CASSAYEQYF
TGTGCCAGTAGCGCCTACGAGCAGTACTTC
>TRBV5-1|.|TRBD2|TRBJ2-7
CASSFGRSSYEQYF
TGCGCCAGCAGCTTCGGGAGGAGCTCCTACGAGCAGTACTTC
>TRBV29-1|.|.|TRBJ1-2
CSVEAGGYGYTF
TGCAGCGTTGAAGCCGGGGGATATGGCTACACCTTC
>TRBV7-2|.|.|TRBJ1-1
CASSLGRAAFF
TGTGCCAGCAGCTTAGGCAGGGCAGCTTTCTTT
>TRBV9|.|.|TRBJ2-5
CASSARGTAQETQYF
TGTGCCAGCAGCGCCCGGGGGACAGCCCAAGAGACCCAGTACTTC
>TRBV6-1|.|.|TRBJ2-7
CASKLGDYEQYF
TGTGCCAGCAAACTAGGGGACTACGAGCAGTACTTC
>TRBV19|.|.|TRBJ2-3
CASSNREWRGDTQYF
TGTGCCAGTAGTAACCGGGAGTGGCGGGGAGATACGCAGTATTTT
>TRBV10-3|once|TRBD2|TRBJ2-1
CAISAPGLAGGGEQFF
TGTGCCATCAGTGCTCCGGGACTAGCGGGAGGGGGTGAGCAGTTCTTC
>TRBV27|.|.|TRBJ2-7
CASSFVGYEQYF
TGTGCCAGCAGTTTCGTCGGCTACGAGCAGTACTTC
>TRBV10-2|.|.|TRBJ2-5
CASSGTVLDQYF
TGCGCCAGCAGTGGGACAGTTCTCGACCAGTACTTC
>TRBV28|.|.|TRBJ1-2
CASSLFLTASNYGYTF
TGTGCCAGCAGTTTATTCTTGACAGCGTCTAACTATGGCTACACCTTC
>TRBV6-5|.|.|TRBJ2-7
CASSYRGIDEQYF
TGTGCCAGCAGTTACAGGGGGATCGACGAGCAGTACTTC
>TRBV18|.|TRBD2|TRBJ2-2
CASSRTSGRFANTGELFF
TGTGCCAGCTCCCGGACTAGCGGGAGGTTCGCGAACACCGGGGAGCTGTTTTTT
>TRBV6-5|.|.|TRBJ2-5
CASSYSGETQYF
TGTGCCAGCAGTTACTCGGGCGAGACCCAGTACTTC
>TRBV18|.|.|TRBJ2-2
CASSPPGVWNTGELFF
TGTGCCAGCTCACCGCCAGGGGTCTGGAACACCGGGGAGCTGTTTTTT
>TRBV30|.|TRBD2|TRBJ2-7
CAWSASGNYEQYF
TGTGCCTGGTCGGCTAGCGGGAACTACGAGCAGTACTTC
>TRBV11-2|.|.|TRBJ2-2
CASSLFLIGTGELFF
TGTGCCAGCAGCTTATTTCTTATTGGGACCGGGGAGCTGTTTTTT
>TRBV7-9|.|.|TRBJ2-1
CASSLNNEQFF
TGTGCCAGCAGCTTAAACAATGAGCAGTTCTTC
>TRBV19|.|.|TRBJ2-3
CASSTSFSTDTQYF
TGTGCCAGTTCAACATCCTTTAGCACAGATACGCAGTATTTT
>TRBV9|.|.|TRBJ1-2
CASSVAGTYGYTF
TGTGCCAGCAGCGTAGCTGGGACCTATGGCTACACCTTC
>TRBV5-4|.|.|TRBJ2-2
CASSFVAGGELFF
TGTGCCAGCAGCTTTGTAGCTGGCGGGGAGCTGTTTTTT
>TRBV29-1|.|TRBD1|TRBJ2-7
CSYRDRGEQYF
TGCAGCTACCGGGACAGGGGAGAGCAGTACTTC
>TRBV11-3|.|TRBD2|TRBJ2-5
CASSLGTSGRETQYF
TGTGCCAGCAGCTTAGGGACTAGCGGGAGAGAGACCCAGTACTTC
>TRBV6-5|.|.|TRBJ2-7
CASSYSRLQSYEQYF
TGTGCCAGCAGTTACTCGCGATTGCAGTCCTACGAGCAGTACTTC
>TRBV2|.|TRBD1|TRBJ1-1
CASSATFGQERTEAFF
TGTGCCAGCAGCGCAACCTTTGGACAGGAGAGGACTGAAGCTTTCTTT
>TRBV7-2|.|.|TRBJ2-3
CASSSKSPGGTTDTQYF
TGTGCCAGCAGCTCTAAATCCCCGGGCGGAACCACAGATACGCAGTATTTT